Sequencing of this TCR beta chain was carried out in a study of technical replicates of blood from a few donors. The method was immunoSEQ multiplex PCR; TCRdb's version includes in-frame clones alone and lacks a portion of them. The data show about 83,000 clones, 90% to 95% seen once. In its sample, this clone was seen once. J gave up 3 bases and V 5 bases, and 9 bases lay outside the gene matches. From germline, CDR1 is MDHEN and CDR2 SYDVKM. The CDR3 consists of 16 residues. The rearrangement links TRBV28 to TRBJ2-3; 9 nucleotides line up with TRBD2. The receptor's source is a human donor in good health. The sample was T cells isolated from PBMCs. The CDR3 region has the DNA TGTGCCAGCAGTCGCGTAGCGGGGGCCGGGACAGATACGCAGTATTTT. Protein: CASSRVAGAGTDTQYF.